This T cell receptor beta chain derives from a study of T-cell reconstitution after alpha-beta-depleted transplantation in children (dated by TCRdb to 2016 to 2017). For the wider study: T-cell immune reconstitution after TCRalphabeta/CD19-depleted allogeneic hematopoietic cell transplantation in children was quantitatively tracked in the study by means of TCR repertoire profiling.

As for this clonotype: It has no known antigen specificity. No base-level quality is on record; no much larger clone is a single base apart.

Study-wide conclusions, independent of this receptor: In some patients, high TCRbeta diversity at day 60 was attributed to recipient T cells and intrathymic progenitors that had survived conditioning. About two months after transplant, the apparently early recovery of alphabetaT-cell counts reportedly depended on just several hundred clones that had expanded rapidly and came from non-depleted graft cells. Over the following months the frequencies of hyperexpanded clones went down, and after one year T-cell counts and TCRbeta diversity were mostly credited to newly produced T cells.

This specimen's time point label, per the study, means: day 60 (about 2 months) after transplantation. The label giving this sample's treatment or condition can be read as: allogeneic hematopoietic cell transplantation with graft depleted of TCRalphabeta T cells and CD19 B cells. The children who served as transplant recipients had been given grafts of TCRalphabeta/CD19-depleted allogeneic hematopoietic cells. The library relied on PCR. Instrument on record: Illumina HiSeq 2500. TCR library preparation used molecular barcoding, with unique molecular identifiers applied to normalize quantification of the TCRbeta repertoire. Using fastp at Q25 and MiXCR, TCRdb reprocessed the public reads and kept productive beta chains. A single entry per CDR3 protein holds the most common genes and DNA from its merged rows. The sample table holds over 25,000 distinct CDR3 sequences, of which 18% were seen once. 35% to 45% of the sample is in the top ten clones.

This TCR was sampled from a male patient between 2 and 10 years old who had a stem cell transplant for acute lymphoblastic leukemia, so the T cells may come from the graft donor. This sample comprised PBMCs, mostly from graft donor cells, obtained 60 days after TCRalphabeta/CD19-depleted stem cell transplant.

The nucleotides read TGTGCCAGCAGTTTTCTAGTGGGCGGGGAGCTGTTTTTT. This encodes CASSFLVGGELFF. The receptor chain draws on TRBV2 and TRBJ2-2; the D gene identity is not certain. Taken from cysteine to phenylalanine, the CDR3 has 13 residues. Solely the CDR3 DNA is kept, with 39 bases framed from the first base. CDR1 SNHLY and CDR2 FYNNEI were looked up in the germline V gene. V is cut by 5 bases and J by 7 bases, and the space between the germline ends is 11 bases.